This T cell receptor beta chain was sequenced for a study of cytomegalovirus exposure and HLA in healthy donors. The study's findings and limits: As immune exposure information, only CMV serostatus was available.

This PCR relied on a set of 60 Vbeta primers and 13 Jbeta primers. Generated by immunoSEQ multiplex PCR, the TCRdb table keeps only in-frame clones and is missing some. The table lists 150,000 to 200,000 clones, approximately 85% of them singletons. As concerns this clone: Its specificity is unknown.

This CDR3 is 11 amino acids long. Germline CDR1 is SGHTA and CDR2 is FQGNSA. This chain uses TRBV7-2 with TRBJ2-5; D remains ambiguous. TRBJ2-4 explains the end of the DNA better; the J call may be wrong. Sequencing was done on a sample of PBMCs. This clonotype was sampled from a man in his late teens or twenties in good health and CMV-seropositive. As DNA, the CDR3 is TGTGCCAGCAGCTCCAGTCCCATTCAGTACTTC. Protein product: CASSSSPIQYF.